This T cell receptor (beta chain) was identified during a study of blood T cell repertoires in COVID-19. As for the study in general: Sites across the United States, Italy and Spain contributed samples from acute and convalescent COVID-19. In each case, the material was cDNA or gDNA derived from T cells, B-cell-depleted T cells, or PBMCs.

TCRdb's table, derived via immunoSEQ multiplex PCR, lists solely in-frame clones and lacks some. This sample carries about 100,000 clones, approximately 90% of them seen once, and the ten largest clones take 0.85% to 1%. The length of the CDR3 is 15 residues. Germline CDR1 is MNHEY and CDR2 is SVGAGI. V shed 5 bases and J shed 5 bases, with 18 bases lying between them. This clonotype was obtained from a man in his fifties or sixties with acute or convalescent COVID-19. The sample taken for sequencing was peripheral blood. V usage is TRBV6-5 and J usage is TRBJ2-5; D uncertain. The CDR3 DNA reads TGTGCCAGCAGTCGCTCAGGTCCCCGTCCCGAGACCCAGTACTTC. This gives the protein CASSRSGPRPETQYF.